One sample yielded the 28 T cell receptor beta chains listed below, sequenced in a study of tumor-infiltrating lymphocytes in primary liver carcinoma. Unsorted whole blood yielded blood RNA, and germline DNA was extracted as well. Synthesis of TCR beta cDNA was carried out from about 540 ng total RNA with a constant-region primer. A slightly modified ARM-PCR protocol with three nested multiplex PCR rounds produced these TCR beta libraries. Researchers ran the first two PCR rounds for roughly 11 cycles each with TRBV1-TRBV30 forward primers and a C-beta reverse primer. Each CDR3 protein gets one entry after TCRdb re-called the multiplex PCR reads with MiXCR. Altogether around 330,000 distinct CDR3 sequences are present, 65% being singletons, with the ten largest covering more than 8.5%. The sequencing sample was made of peripheral blood. The source of these receptors is a middle-aged man with primary liver carcinoma and hepatitis B virus infection.

This clonotype was seen more than once but under ten times. The chain employs TRBV5-4 and TRBJ2-7; D perhaps matches TRBD1 (5 bases). V shed 3 bases and J shed 1 base, with 14 bases lying between them. Germline V CDR1 and CDR2: SGHNT, YYREEE (reference sequence). The CDR3 contains 15 residues. CDR3 coding DNA: TGTGCCAGCAGCTCCCCCCGCGCAGGGTCCTACGAGCAGTACTTC. This sequence encodes CASSSPRAGSYEQYF.

The V call is TRBV28, the J call TRBJ2-7; 13 nucleotides match TRBD2. The V gene's germline CDR1 is MDHEN and CDR2 SYDVKM. Trimming took 6 bases from V and 4 from J; bases not matched to a gene: 6. The CDR3 spans 15 residues. CDR3 DNA: TGTGCCAGCAGCCCGACTAGCGGGAGGTTATACGAGCAGTACTTC. Its protein product is CASSPTSGRLYEQYF.

Concerning this clonotype: A read error may explain this, as a much larger clone is one base away. The chain uses TRBV12-5 and TRBJ1-1; D is unresolved. Germline V gives CDR1 LGHNT, CDR2 FRNRAP. The length of the CDR3 is 13 residues. The CDR3 loop is CASGFSVNAEAFF. The CDR3 DNA sequence: TGTGCTAGTGGTTTTTCAGTGAACGCTGAAGCTTTCTTT.

This clonotype was picked up many times. The CDR3 region has the DNA TGTGCCAGCAGTCGAGACAGGGCTGGTCAGCCCCAGCATTTT. It codes for CASSRDRAGQPQHF. This chain links TRBV6-2 or TRBV6-3 with TRBJ1-5; 7 bases are shared with TRBD1. CDR1 is MNHEY, CDR2 SVGEGT, per germline. The CDR3 loop spans 14 amino acids. Trimming removed 5 bases from V and 6 bases from J; junction bases left unmatched: 7.

This clonotype appeared many times. The CDR3 spells CAWSVQSTGELFF. The CDR3 nucleotides are TGTGCCTGGAGTGTCCAGAGCACCGGGGAGCTGTTTTTT. This chain links TRBV30 with TRBJ2-2; unclear D gene. V lost 0 bases to trimming and J lost 4 bases, with 6 bases between them. The CDR3 is made up of 13 amino acids. CDR1 GTSNPN and CDR2 SVGIG come from the germline V gene (reference sequence).

This clonotype was picked up many times. The chain has TRBV30 and TRBJ1-5, with TRBD1 matching 7 bases. V was pared by 1 base and J by 5 bases, with 5 bases of the junction left unmatched. The CDR3 is 14 amino acids. The germline gives CDR1 GTSNPN, CDR2 SVGIG (reference sequence). Written as DNA, the CDR3 is TGTGCCTGGAGTGAGGGACAGTTGGATCAGCCCCAGCATTTT. It is translated as CAWSEGQLDQPQHF.

The CDR3 spells CASRIASPGNTIYF. The CDR3 nucleotides read TGTGCCAGCAGGATTGCTTCACCTGGAAACACCATATATTTT. The chain couples TRBV28 to TRBJ1-3; D is unclear. Looked up from germline, CDR1 is MDHEN and CDR2 is SYDVKM. Trimming pared 6 bases from V and 2 bases from J, leaving 11 bases between. The CDR3 is made up of 14 amino acids.

This chain uses TRBV5-1 with TRBJ2-3, with D unclear. Germline V gives CDR1 SGHRS, CDR2 YFSETQ. This CDR3 contains 14 residues. Trimming cost V 4 bases and J 5 bases, with 14 bases left between them. In nucleotides, the CDR3 is TGCGCCAGCAGCCTTGTTGGGGTACAAGATACGCAGTATTTT. This codes for CASSLVGVQDTQYF.

As regards this clonotype: It may be a read error: a sequence one base away is much more abundant. The rearrangement joins TRBV6-5 to TRBJ2-1; D possibly corresponds to TRBD2 (5 bases). V was cut by 6 bases and J by 8 bases, with 23 bases left in between. The CDR3 is 16 residues long. Germline-derived CDR1 and CDR2 are MNHEY and SVGAGI. CDR3 in DNA: TGTGCCAGCAGCTATGTACGGCTTTCGAGGGTCGATGAGCAGTTCTTC. Translating gives CASSYVRLSRVDEQFF.

As concerns this clonotype: Given a much more abundant clone one base away, this may be a read error. The chain joins TRBV4-1 to TRBJ1-2; D is undetermined. The CDR3 consists of 14 residues. From germline, CDR1 is MGHRA and CDR2 YSYEKL. CDR3 DNA: TGCACCAGCAGCACGAACGGGGTCAACTATGGCTACACCTTC. This translates into CTSSTNGVNYGYTF.

As to this clonotype: This sequence may be a read error, since a much larger clone differs from it by one base. This chain links TRBV12-3 or TRBV12-4 with TRBJ1-6, with D perhaps TRBD1 (5 bases). This CDR3 region has 16 residues. The CDR3 DNA reads as TGTGCCTGCAGTCACTCGCCACGGGGGAAAAGTTCACCCCTCCACTTT. As protein: CACSHSPRGKSSPLHF.

In the case of this clonotype: This clone may be a read error of a much larger clone one base away. The V gene is TRBV10-3, the J gene TRBJ2-3; D is unclear. The CDR3 length is 15 residues. CDR1 and CDR2 (germline): ENHRY, SYGVKD. The CDR3 sequence: CAISAETPSIDTQYF. CDR3 DNA: TGTGCCATCAGTGCGGAGACCCCGAGCATAGATACGCAGTATTTT.

Remarks on this clonotype: The germline gene is not matched at one end of the junction; a read error may be the cause. The chain uses TRBV11-2 and TRBJ2-7; possibly TRBD1 for D (5 bases). The CDR3 consists of 15 residues. Germline V lookup: CDR1 SGHAT, CDR2 FQNNGV. CDR3 residues: CASSLGRATVYEQYF. The CDR3 coding sequence is TGTGCCAGCAGCTTAGGGCGCGCGACAGTCTACGAGCAATACTTC.

This clonotype has a handful of counts. One end of the junction is discordant with germline, which a read error may explain. The chain uses TRBV5-1 and TRBJ1-6; perhaps TRBD1 as D (6 bases). Per the germline V gene, CDR1 is SGHRS and CDR2 is YFSETQ. This CDR3 region has 16 residues. CDR3 loop: CASSPGRDNYNSPLHF. The CDR3 DNA is TGCGCAAGCAGCCCGGGACGGGACAATTATAATTCACCCCTCCACTTT. Supplemented by reference TRBV5-1 and TRBJ1-6, the full variable domain reads KAGVTQTPRYLIKTRGQQVTLSCSPISGHRSVSWYQQTPGQGLQFLFEYFSETQRNKGNFPGRFSGRQFSNSRSEMNVSTLELGDSALYLCASSPGRDNYNSPLHFGNGTRLTVT.

The CDR3 coding sequence is TGTGCCAGCAGCTGGGACCTTAGGATGGGCTACAATGAGCAGTTCTTC. Amino acids: CASSWDLRMGYNEQFF. V and J are TRBV11-2 and TRBJ2-1, with D perhaps matching TRBD1 or TRBD2 (5 bases each). CDR3 length: 16 residues. Germline V gene data show CDR1 as SGHAT and CDR2 as FQNNGV. With 4 bases removed from V and 3 bases from J, the gap between germline ends came to 16 bases.

With respect to this clonotype: A read error is possible here, since a much larger clone lies one base away. This chain connects TRBV12-3 or TRBV12-4 to TRBJ1-5; D unresolved. The CDR3 runs to 14 residues. Here the CDR3 reads CASILRLSNQPQHF. The CDR3 bases are TGTGCCAGCATTTTACGACTGAGCAATCAGCCCCAGCATTTT.

This clonotype occurred many times. V usage is TRBV4-3 and J usage is TRBJ2-1; 10 nucleotides match TRBD2. Germline loops: CDR1 LGHNA, CDR2 YSLEER. V dropped 2 bases and J dropped 7; count of bases not matched to a gene: 8. The CDR3 contains 16 residues. The CDR3 spells CASSQTIAGGVNEQFF. The CDR3 nucleotides are TGCGCCAGCAGCCAAACCATAGCGGGAGGTGTGAATGAGCAGTTCTTC.

This clonotype was seen ten or more times. This sequence joins TRBV6-2 or TRBV6-3 and TRBJ2-1; 8 bases agree with TRBD2. Losses at the gene ends were 6 bases for V and 4 bases for J; bases not matched to a gene: 8. This CDR3 comprises 15 residues. The germline V gene encodes CDR1 MNHEY and CDR2 SVGEGT. The CDR3 DNA reads as TGTGCCAGCAGACCAAGCGGGAGAAAGTACAATGAGCAGTTCTTC. Translating it yields CASRPSGRKYNEQFF.

At least ten counts were recorded for this clonotype. The chain employs TRBV4-2 and TRBJ2-2, with 10 bases lining up with TRBD2. The CDR3 extends over 17 amino acids. CDR1 is LGHNA and CDR2 is YNFKEQ in the germline V gene. V gave up 3 bases and J gave up 5 bases; unmatched junction bases: 9. The CDR3 sequence: CASSQPASGSRTGELFF. CDR3 DNA: TGTGCCAGCAGCCAGCCGGCTAGCGGGAGTCGGACCGGGGAGCTGTTTTTT.

This clonotype was detected only once. The missing conserved phenylalanine or tryptophan at the end of this CDR3 makes a read error likely. The V and J genes are TRBV29-1 and TRBJ1-1; D perhaps matches TRBD1 (5 bases). The germline V gene has CDR1 SQVTM and CDR2 ANQGSEA. This CDR3 comprises 12 residues. Here the CDR3 DNA reads TGCAGCGATGCGGGGGGGAACACCGAAGCTTTCTCT. Translation gives CSDAGGNTEAFS.

In the case of this clonotype: At one end the junction does not follow the germline gene, possibly because of a read error. The rearrangement links TRBV6-5 to TRBJ2-6, with TRBD1 matching 8 bases. CDR3 length equals 16 residues. In germline, CDR1 is MNHEY, CDR2 SVGAGI. CDR3 residues: CASTFGQGAGVNVLTF. The CDR3, as DNA: TGTGCCAGCACTTTTGGACAGGGAGCCGGGGTCAACGTCCTGACTTTC.

This clonotype was counted a few times. V usage is TRBV28 and J usage is TRBJ1-6; no firm D call. The CDR3 consists of 12 residues. V lost 7 bases and J lost 6, with 7 bases in between. In germline, CDR1 is MDHEN, CDR2 SYDVKM. Here the CDR3 reads CASTPGNSPLHF. CDR3 sequence (DNA): TGTGCCAGCACCCCGGGTAATTCACCCCTCCACTTT.

The chain joins TRBV5-5 to TRBJ1-5; TRBD1 or TRBD2 may be the D gene (5 bases each). The assigned J gene may be wrong: the sequence end matches TRBJ2-3 better. Germline V gene sequence: CDR1 SGHKS, CDR2 YYEKEE (reference sequence). The CDR3 sequence is 13 residues long. CDR3 protein: CASRWGSNQPQYF. DNA for the CDR3: TGTGCCAGCAGGTGGGGGAGCAATCAGCCCCAGTATTTT.

In regard to this clonotype: One end of the junction is discordant with germline, which a read error may explain. The chain combines TRBV4-3 with TRBJ2-1; a weak D match, TRBD2 (6 bases). This CDR3 has 16 amino acids. Germline V gene lookup returns CDR1 LGHNA and CDR2 YSLEER. The CDR3 loop reads CTSSQDQASSESAQFF. CDR3 in DNA: TGCACCAGCAGCCAAGACCAAGCTTCTAGCGAGAGTGCTCAGTTCTTC.

Worth noting for this clonotype: A read error may explain this, as a much larger clone is one base away. V gene TRBV5-4 combines with J gene TRBJ2-7, with unresolved D. The CDR3 is 14 residues long. Germline CDR1 reads SGHNT; CDR2 reads YYREEE (reference sequence). CDR3 DNA sequence: TGTGCCAGGAGCTTTGGGATCTCCAGCTACGAGCAGTACTTC. Residues: CARSFGISSYEQYF.

In the case of this clonotype: This clone may be a read error of a much larger clone one base away. The conserved final phenylalanine or tryptophan is absent from the CDR3, which likely points to a read error. V gene TRBV12-3 or TRBV12-4 combines with J gene TRBJ2-1; D possibly corresponds to TRBD2 (6 bases). The CDR3 contains 15 residues. V lost 3 bases to trimming and J lost 7 bases, with 16 bases between them. The CDR3 reads CASSFLRRAGNEQFL. CDR3 bases: TGTGCCAGCAGTTTCCTCAGGAGGGCCGGGAATGAGCAGTTCCTC.

With respect to this clonotype: This could be a read error, since a much larger clone is one nucleotide away. The CDR3 spells CATFRDVLNNEQFF. CDR3 DNA: TGTGCGACCTTCCGGGACGTGCTTAACAATGAGCAGTTCTTC. The J gene is TRBJ2-1, the V gene TRBV6-5; perhaps D is TRBD1 or TRBD2 (5 bases each). Looked up from germline, CDR1 is MNHEY and CDR2 is SVGAGI. This CDR3 is 14 amino acids long.

In the case of this clonotype: Since a much larger clone is just one base distant, this may be a read error. This sequence joins TRBV6-2 or TRBV6-3 and TRBJ1-1; D possibly corresponds to TRBD1 (5 bases). Germline CDR1 and CDR2: MNHEY and SVGEGT. The CDR3 sequence is 16 residues long. CDR3: CVSSLFLTESNTEAFF. For the CDR3, the DNA is TGTGTCAGCAGTCTTTTCCTGACAGAATCGAACACTGAAGCTTTCTTT.